This T cell receptor beta chain is drawn from a study of beta chain features in type 1 diabetes. Comments on this clone: The antigen remains undetermined.

Overall study results and limits: The question of HLA type influencing TCRB rearrangement was one that remained unresolved here. Across all four CD4+ subsets, people with type 1 diabetes showed modestly shorter TCRB CDR3s. High-TCR-expressing cells could be over-represented by cDNA sequencing. Researchers reported that naive, central memory and Treg TCRB repertoires appeared more similar in patients than in healthy donors.

Without exception, sorted populations had purity beyond 98%. The entirety of the isolated RNA underwent reverse transcription, so expressed TCRB transcripts were sequenced. Data came from immunoSEQ multiplex PCR; TCRdb stores just in-frame clones and leaves some out. The sample lists 300,000 to 400,000 clones, 7% to 10% occurring once. Germline loops: CDR1 SGHTA, CDR2 FQGNSA. CDR3 size: 16 residues. V lost 1 base and J lost 5; bases outside the gene matches: 5. Sequences were obtained from central memory CD4+ T cells from blood. The chain combines TRBV7-2 with TRBJ1-6; 7 bases line up with TRBD1. This clonotype originated in a young man with type 1 diabetes. The CDR3 spells CASSLGQTGNNSPLHF. The CDR3 DNA reads TGTGCCAGCAGCTTAGGTCAGACAGGGAATAATTCACCCCTCCACTTT.